This is a list of T cell receptor beta chains from one sample in a study of blood T cell repertoires in COVID-19. Clones were read by immunoSEQ multiplex PCR, and TCRdb kept only the in-frame ones, dropping some. Of 150,000 to 200,000 clones listed, around four fifths are singletons. The sequencing input was peripheral blood. These receptors all come from a human donor in a cohort sampled during active COVID-19. Each CDR3 is given with its conserved first and last residue. Each record gives: V gene, clone size, D gene, J gene, CDR3 DNA, CDR3 protein. The D gene is left open where the match is weak. Clone size is not always given. Where it is, it says once, few, many or a class for expanded clones.

TRBV10-1,NA,TRBD2,TRBJ2-1,TGCGCCAGCAGTGGTACGGGAGGGCCTTCAAGTGAGCAGTTCTTC,CASSGTGGPSSEQFF
TRBV6-5,NA,NA,TRBJ2-1,TGTGCCAGCAGTTTTCAGGGTTCTGATGAGCAGTTCTTC,CASSFQGSDEQFF
TRBV10-3,NA,TRBD1,TRBJ2-5,TGTGCCATCAGTGAACCGTGGACAGGGGCGAGAGAGACCCAGTACTTC,CAISEPWTGARETQYF
TRBV16,NA,NA,TRBJ1-4,TGTGCCAGCAGCCCTTGGGGAGACAATGAAAAACTGTTTTTT,CASSPWGDNEKLFF
TRBV4-1,NA,NA,TRBJ1-4,TGCGCCAGCAGCCAAGGTTTGTTACAAGCAACTAATGAAAAACTGTTTTTT,CASSQGLLQATNEKLFF
TRBV7-9,NA,TRBD2,TRBJ2-3,TGTGCCAGCAGCTCTAGCGGGAGATCAGATACGCAGTATTTT,CASSSSGRSDTQYF
TRBV9,NA,TRBD1,TRBJ2-7,TGTGCCAGCAGTGAGCGGGGGACAGGGGTCCACGAGCAGTACTTC,CASSERGTGVHEQYF
TRBV9,NA,NA,TRBJ2-7,TGTGCCAGCAGCCAAGCGGCCAGCTACGAGCAGTACTTC,CASSQAASYEQYF
TRBV2,NA,TRBD2,TRBJ2-5,TGTGCCAGCAAGAGACTAGCGGGGGTGGAGACCCAGTACTTC,CASKRLAGVETQYF
TRBV3-1/TRBV3-2,NA,NA,TRBJ2-2,TGTGCCAGCAGCCAAACAAGAACCGGGGAGCTGTTTTTT,CASSQTRTGELFF
TRBV6-2/TRBV6-3,NA,NA,TRBJ1-5,TGTGCCAGCAGTCCGGCCCTACTACAGCCCCAGCATTTT,CASSPALLQPQHF
TRBV29-1,NA,TRBD1,TRBJ1-2,TGCAGCGCCGGACAGGGGGCGCGCGGCTACACCTTC,CSAGQGARGYTF
TRBV6-2/TRBV6-3,NA,TRBD2,TRBJ2-7,TGTGCCAGCAGCCGGACTAGTTCCTACGAGCAGTACTTC,CASSRTSSYEQYF
TRBV7-9,NA,NA,TRBJ2-7,TGTGCCAGCAGCTTGGGGGACATGGCGACCAGCGAGCAGTACTTC,CASSLGDMATSEQYF
TRBV7-9,NA,TRBD1,TRBJ1-1,TGTGCCAGCAGCTCCTTGGGACAGCTGAACACTGAAGCTTTCTTT,CASSSLGQLNTEAFF
TRBV7-3,few,TRBD2,TRBJ2-3,TGTGCCAGCAGCCGAGCGGGAGGGAGCACAGATACGCAGTATTTT,CASSRAGGSTDTQYF
TRBV6-5,many,NA,TRBJ1-2,TGTGCCAGCACCCTTGGGACATACTATGGCTACACCTTC,CASTLGTYYGYTF
TRBV28,NA,TRBD1,TRBJ2-7,TGTGCCAGCAGTTTGCCGACAGGGGGCTACGAGCAGTACTTC,CASSLPTGGYEQYF
TRBV27,NA,NA,TRBJ1-5,TGTGCCAGCAGTTTAACGACACCTTATAGCAATCAGCCCCAGCATTTT,CASSLTTPYSNQPQHF
TRBV27,NA,NA,TRBJ2-7,TGTGCCAGCAGCCTAGGCCCCAGGGGTAGCTACGAGCAGTACTTC,CASSLGPRGSYEQYF
TRBV15,NA,NA,TRBJ2-5,TGTGCCACCAGCAGAGATTTGACCTCGACGGGGACCCAGTACTTC,CATSRDLTSTGTQYF
TRBV6-4,NA,TRBD1,TRBJ2-5,TGTGCCAGCAGTCTACACAACCGCGACCGCGGGACAGGGACAGAGACCCAGTACTTC,CASSLHNRDRGTGTETQYF
TRBV4-2,NA,TRBD2,TRBJ2-3,TGTGCCAGCAGCCAAGGACTAGCGGGAACCAATACGCAGTATTTT,CASSQGLAGTNTQYF
TRBV6-2/TRBV6-3,NA,NA,TRBJ2-5,TGTGCCAGCAGTTACCTATCCCCGAACGGAGAGACCCAGTACTTC,CASSYLSPNGETQYF
TRBV19,once,TRBD2,TRBJ2-1,TGTGCCAGTAGGAAAGTGACTAGCGGGAGTAATGAGCAGTTCTTC,CASRKVTSGSNEQFF
TRBV12-5,NA,NA,TRBJ1-1,TGTGCTAGTGGTTTCATCCCAGGGAGGACTGAAGCTTTCTTT,CASGFIPGRTEAFF
TRBV13,NA,TRBD2,TRBJ2-3,TGTGCCAGCAGCCCGGTTGGAGCGGGGGGGACCACAGATACGCAGTATTTT,CASSPVGAGGTTDTQYF
TRBV6-5,NA,TRBD1,TRBJ1-3,TGTGCCAGCGGGCTAGACAGGGCTGGAAACACCATATATTTT,CASGLDRAGNTIYF
TRBV11-2,NA,NA,TRBJ2-7,TGTGCCAGCAGCTTAGGCAGGGTAGCCGAACCCCCCTACGAGCAGTACTTC,CASSLGRVAEPPYEQYF